The 9 T cell receptor beta chains reported below all come from one sample, sequenced in a study of beta chain features in type 1 diabetes. Reverse transcribing all isolated RNA meant expressed TCRB transcripts were sequenced. The data were produced by immunoSEQ multiplex PCR, yet TCRdb's version contains in-frame clones alone and is incomplete. Among just over 600,000 clones listed, 15% to 18% were seen once. Sequenced: naive CD4+ T cells from blood. The origin of the receptors is a young man in good health.

The rearrangement uses TRBV5-4 and TRBJ2-5; no clear D. Germline CDR1 is SGHNT and CDR2 is YYREEE (reference sequence). Trimming removed 0 bases from V and 0 bases from J, with 9 bases in between. The CDR3 has 15 amino acids. The CDR3 DNA is TGTGCCAGCAGCTTGGAGACTGTGTACCAAGAGACCCAGTACTTC. As protein: CASSLETVYQETQYF.

This sequence joins TRBV6-5 and TRBJ2-3; TRBD1 is a possible D gene (5 bases). Germline lookup yields CDR1 MNHEY and CDR2 SVGAGI. The CDR3 is made up of 16 amino acids. V was cut by 0 bases and J by 1 base, with 11 bases left in between. The CDR3, as DNA: TGTGCCAGCAGTTACTCAGCAGGGTTGGGCACAGATACGCAGTATTTT. Amino acid sequence: CASSYSAGLGTDTQYF.

This clone was picked up a small number of times. The V gene is TRBV7-2, the J gene TRBJ2-7; 8 positions match TRBD1. Germline V gene lookup returns CDR1 SGHTA and CDR2 FQGNSA. The CDR3 totals 16 residues. V lost 6 bases to trimming and J lost 0 bases; unmatched junction nucleotides: 10. The CDR3 DNA reads as TGTGCCAGCAGTACAGGGGGGCGCACGGGCTCCTACGAGCAGTACTTC. This codes for CASSTGGRTGSYEQYF.

This clone was detected only a few times. The chain couples TRBV6-6 to TRBJ1-1, with 10 bases identical to TRBD1. The V segment lost 6 bases and the J segment 4 bases; nucleotides outside the gene matches: 2. CDR3 length: 13 amino acids. Germline CDR1 reads MNHNY; CDR2 reads SVGAGI (reference sequence). The DNA of the CDR3 is TGTGCCAGCAGCCGGGACAGGGGCACTGAAGCTTTCTTT. Amino acids: CASSRDRGTEAFF.

This clone was observed a handful of times. The CDR3 sequence: CASSTDRGRFTEAFF. DNA of the CDR3: TGTGCCAGTAGTACGGACAGGGGGCGCTTCACTGAAGCTTTCTTT. The chain links TRBV19 to TRBJ1-1; 11 positions agree with TRBD1. V was clipped by 4 bases and J by 4 bases; unmatched bases: 5. The CDR3 consists of 15 residues. Germline lookup yields CDR1 LNHDA and CDR2 SQIVND (reference sequence).

The chain uses TRBV7-2 and TRBJ2-3; D call uncertain. V lost 5 bases and J lost 3, with 9 bases in between. This CDR3 has 13 residues. The germline V gene has CDR1 SGHTA and CDR2 FQGNSA. The DNA of the CDR3 is TGTGCCAGCAGCACCACGGCGACAGATACGCAGTATTTT. Translated, it gives CASSTTATDTQYF.

This rearrangement joins TRBV7-2 to TRBJ1-5, with D maybe TRBD1 (5 bases). CDR1 and CDR2 (germline): SGHTA, FQGNSA. Trimming pared 1 base from V and 6 bases from J, leaving 13 bases between. CDR3 size: 15 residues. This CDR3 is CASSLGGQGGQPQHF. In nucleotides, the CDR3 is TGTGCCAGCAGCTTAGGAGGCCAGGGAGGTCAGCCCCAGCATTTT. The entire variable domain, with the rest obtained from reference TRBV7-2 and TRBJ1-5, is as follows: GAGVSQSPSNKVTEKGKDVELRCDPISGHTALYWYRQSLGQGLEFLIYFQGNSAPDKSGLPSDRFSAERTGGSVSTLTIQRTQQEDSAVYLCASSLGGQGGQPQHFGDGTRLSIL.

V usage is TRBV5-1 and J usage is TRBJ2-5, with 7 nucleotides matching TRBD2. The V and J ends lost 4 bases and 5 bases, in that order; junction bases with no gene match: 8. Germline loops: CDR1 SGHRS, CDR2 YFSETQ. This CDR3 region has 14 residues. For the CDR3, the DNA is TGCGCCAGCAGCCGCGAGAGGGAGGGGGAGACCCAGTACTTC. Protein product: CASSREREGETQYF.

This clone was seen only a few times. J is TRBJ1-5 and V is TRBV7-2; D may be TRBD1 (6 bases). This CDR3 contains 15 residues. Per the germline V gene, CDR1 is SGHTA and CDR2 is FQGNSA. V was trimmed by 1 base and J by 11 bases, leaving 18 bases between them. This CDR3 reads CASSLGQGPLYAQHF. The CDR3 coding sequence is TGTGCCAGCAGCTTAGGCCAGGGGCCCCTTTATGCCCAGCATTTT.